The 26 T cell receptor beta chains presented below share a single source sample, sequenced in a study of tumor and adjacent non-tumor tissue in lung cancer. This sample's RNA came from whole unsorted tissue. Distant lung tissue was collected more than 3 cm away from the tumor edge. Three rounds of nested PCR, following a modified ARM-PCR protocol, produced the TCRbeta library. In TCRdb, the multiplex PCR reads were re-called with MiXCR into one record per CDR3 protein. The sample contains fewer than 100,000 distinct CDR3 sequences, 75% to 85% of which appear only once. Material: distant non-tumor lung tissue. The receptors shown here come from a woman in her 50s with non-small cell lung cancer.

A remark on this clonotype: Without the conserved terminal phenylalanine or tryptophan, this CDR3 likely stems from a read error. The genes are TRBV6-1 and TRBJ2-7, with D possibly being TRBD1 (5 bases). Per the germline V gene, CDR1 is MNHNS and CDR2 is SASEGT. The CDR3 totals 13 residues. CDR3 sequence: CASSEGQGYGQYL. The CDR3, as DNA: TGTGCCAGCAGTGAAGGCCAGGGCTACGGGCAGTACTTA.

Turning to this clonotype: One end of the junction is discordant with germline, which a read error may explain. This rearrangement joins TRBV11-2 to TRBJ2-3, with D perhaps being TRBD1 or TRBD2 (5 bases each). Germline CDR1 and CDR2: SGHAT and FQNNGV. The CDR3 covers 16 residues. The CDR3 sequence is CASSWWDQRATDTQYF. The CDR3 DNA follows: TGTGCCAGCAGCTGGTGGGACCAGCGAGCGACAGATACGCAGTACTTT.

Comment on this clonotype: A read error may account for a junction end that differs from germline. CDR3 sequence (DNA): TGTACCAGCAGCCCCCGAGGGGGGTCTGAGCAGTTCTTC. Amino acid sequence: CTSSPRGGSEQFF. This sequence joins TRBV5-4 and TRBJ2-1; D is possibly TRBD1 or TRBD2 (6 bases each). The CDR3 length is 13 residues. Germline CDR1 and CDR2: SGHNT and YYREEE (reference sequence).

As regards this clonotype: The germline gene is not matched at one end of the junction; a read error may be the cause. Written as DNA, the CDR3 is TGTGCCAACAGTGAACTAGCTGAAGTAAGTGAGCAGTATTTC. Protein: CANSELAEVSEQYF. The chain is built from TRBV10-1 and TRBJ2-7; D is possibly TRBD2 (6 bases). The CDR3 totals 14 residues. Germline V lookup: CDR1 WNHNN, CDR2 SYGVQD (reference sequence).

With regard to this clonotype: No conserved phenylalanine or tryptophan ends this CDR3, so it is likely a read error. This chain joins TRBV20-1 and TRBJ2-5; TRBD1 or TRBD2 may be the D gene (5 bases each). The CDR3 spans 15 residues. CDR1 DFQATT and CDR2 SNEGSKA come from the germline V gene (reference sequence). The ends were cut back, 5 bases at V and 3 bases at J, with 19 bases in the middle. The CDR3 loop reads CSAPTQQRGKETQYY. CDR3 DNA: TGCAGTGCTCCCACCCAGCAGAGGGGCAAAGAGACCCAGTACTAC.

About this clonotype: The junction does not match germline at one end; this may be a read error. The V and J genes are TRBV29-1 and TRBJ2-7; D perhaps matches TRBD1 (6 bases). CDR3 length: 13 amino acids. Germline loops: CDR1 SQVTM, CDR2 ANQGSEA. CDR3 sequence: CSVEGPPKGEQYF. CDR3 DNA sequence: TGCAGCGTGGAAGGGCCCCCCAAGGGGGAGCAATACTTC.

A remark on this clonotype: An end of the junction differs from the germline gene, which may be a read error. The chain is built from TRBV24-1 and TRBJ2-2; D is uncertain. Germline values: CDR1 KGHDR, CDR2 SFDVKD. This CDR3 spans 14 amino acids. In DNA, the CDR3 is TGTGCCACCAGTGTTAGTGGTATGACCGTGGAGCTGCTTTTT. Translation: CATSVSGMTVELLF.

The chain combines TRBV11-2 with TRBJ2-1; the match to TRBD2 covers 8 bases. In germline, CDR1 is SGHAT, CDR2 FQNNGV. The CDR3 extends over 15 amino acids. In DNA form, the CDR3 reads TGTAGCAGCAGCTGCAGAGCGGGAGAACAGGTTGAGCAGTTCTTC. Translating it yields CSSSCRAGEQVEQFF.

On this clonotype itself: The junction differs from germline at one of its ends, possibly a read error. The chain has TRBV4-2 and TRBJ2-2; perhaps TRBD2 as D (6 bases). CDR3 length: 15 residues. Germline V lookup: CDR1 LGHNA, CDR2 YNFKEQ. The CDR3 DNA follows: TGTGCCAGCGCTCCGGGACTTCCGAACACCGAGGAGCTGTTTTTT. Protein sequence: CASAPGLPNTEELFF.

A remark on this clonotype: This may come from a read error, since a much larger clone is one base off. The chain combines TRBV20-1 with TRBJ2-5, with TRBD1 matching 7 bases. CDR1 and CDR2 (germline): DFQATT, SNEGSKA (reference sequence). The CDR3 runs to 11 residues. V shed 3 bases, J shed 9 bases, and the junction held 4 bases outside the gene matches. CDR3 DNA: TGCAGTGCTAGTATAACAGGGGCCCAGTACTTC. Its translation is CSASITGAQYF.

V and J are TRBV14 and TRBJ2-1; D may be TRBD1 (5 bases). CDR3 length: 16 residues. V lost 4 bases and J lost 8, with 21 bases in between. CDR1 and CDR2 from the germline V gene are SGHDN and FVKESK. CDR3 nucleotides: TGTGCCAGCAGCCGAGTGGGAATGGGGCTTCGCGATGAGCAGTTCTTC. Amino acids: CASSRVGMGLRDEQFF.

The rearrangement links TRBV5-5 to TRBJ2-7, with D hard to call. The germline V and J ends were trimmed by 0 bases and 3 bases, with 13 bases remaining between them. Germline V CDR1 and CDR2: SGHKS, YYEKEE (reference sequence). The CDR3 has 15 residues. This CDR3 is CASSLECTIIYEQYF. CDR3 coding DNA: TGTGCCAGCAGCTTGGAGTGCACCATCATCTACGAGCAGTACTTC.

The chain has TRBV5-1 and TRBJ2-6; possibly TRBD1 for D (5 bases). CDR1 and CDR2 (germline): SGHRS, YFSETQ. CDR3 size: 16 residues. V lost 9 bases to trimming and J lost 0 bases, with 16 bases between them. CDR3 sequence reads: CANSTGGISGANVLTF. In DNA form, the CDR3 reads TGCGCCAATAGTACAGGCGGCATCTCTGGGGCCAACGTCCTGACTTTC.

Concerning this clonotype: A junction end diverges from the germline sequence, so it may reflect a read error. The CDR3 sequence is CASRLESSGEQYF. CDR3 coding DNA: TGTGCCAGCAGGTTAGAATCGTCTGGCGAGCAGTACTTC. The chain recombines TRBV11-2 with TRBJ2-7; D not resolved. This CDR3 comprises 13 residues. Germline loops: CDR1 SGHAT, CDR2 FQNNGV. The whole variable domain, filled in from reference TRBV11-2 and TRBJ2-7, reads EAGVAQSPRYKIIEKRQSVAFWCNPISGHATLYWYQQILGQGPKLLIQFQNNGVVDDSQLPKDRFSAERLKGVDSTLKIQPAKLEDSAVYLCASRLESSGEQYFGPGTRLTVT.

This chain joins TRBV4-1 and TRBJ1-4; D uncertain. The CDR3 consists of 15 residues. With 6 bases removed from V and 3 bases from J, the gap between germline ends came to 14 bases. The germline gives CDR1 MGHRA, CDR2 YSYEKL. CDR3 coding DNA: TGCGCCAGCAGTCTAACGGGGATGCCTAATGAAAAACTGTTTTTT. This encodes CASSLTGMPNEKLFF.

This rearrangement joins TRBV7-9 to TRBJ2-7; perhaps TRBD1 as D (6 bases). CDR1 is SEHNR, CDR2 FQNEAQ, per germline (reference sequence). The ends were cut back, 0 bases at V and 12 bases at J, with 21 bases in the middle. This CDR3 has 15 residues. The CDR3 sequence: CASSLALPGADKRYF. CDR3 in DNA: TGTGCCAGCAGCTTAGCGCTACCAGGGGCCGACAAGCGGTACTTC.

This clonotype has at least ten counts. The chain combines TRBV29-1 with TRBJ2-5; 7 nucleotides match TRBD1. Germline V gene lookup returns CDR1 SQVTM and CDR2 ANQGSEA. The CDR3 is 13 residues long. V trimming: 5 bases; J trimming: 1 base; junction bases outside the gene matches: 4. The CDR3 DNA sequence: TGCAGCGTTTACCGGGACAGCCAAGAGACCCAGTACTTC. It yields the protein CSVYRDSQETQYF.

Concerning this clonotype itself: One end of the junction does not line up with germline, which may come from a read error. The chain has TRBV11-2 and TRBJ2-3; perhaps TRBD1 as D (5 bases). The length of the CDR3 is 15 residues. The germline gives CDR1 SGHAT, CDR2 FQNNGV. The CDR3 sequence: CTSSLGPPGNHTQYF. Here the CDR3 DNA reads TGTACCAGCAGCTTAGGACCCCCAGGGAATCATACGCAGTATTTT.

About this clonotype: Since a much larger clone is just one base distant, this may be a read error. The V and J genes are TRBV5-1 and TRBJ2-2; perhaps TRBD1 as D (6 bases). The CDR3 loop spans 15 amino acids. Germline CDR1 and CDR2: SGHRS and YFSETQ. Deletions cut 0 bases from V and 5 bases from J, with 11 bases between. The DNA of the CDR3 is TGCGCCAGCAGCTTGGGACAGGAAGTTACCGGGGAGCTGTTTTTT. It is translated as CASSLGQEVTGELFF. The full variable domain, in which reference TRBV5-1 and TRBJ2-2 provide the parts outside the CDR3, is KAGVTQTPRYLIKTRGQQVTLSCSPISGHRSVSWYQQTPGQGLQFLFEYFSETQRNKGNFPGRFSGRQFSNSRSEMNVSTLELGDSALYLCASSLGQEVTGELFFGEGSRLTVL.

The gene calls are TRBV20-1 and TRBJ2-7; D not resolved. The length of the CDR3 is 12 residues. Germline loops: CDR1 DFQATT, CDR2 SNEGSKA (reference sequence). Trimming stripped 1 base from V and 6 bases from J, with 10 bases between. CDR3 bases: TGCAGTGCTAGAGGTTACGCGGTCGAGCAGTACTTC. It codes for CSARGYAVEQYF.

CDR3 coding DNA: TGTGCCAGCAGCTCCGTAGCGGGAGTATGGGATGGACAGTTCTTC. Amino acids: CASSSVAGVWDGQFF. This sequence joins TRBV11-2 and TRBJ2-1, with 9 positions matching TRBD2. Trimming removed 4 bases from V and 13 bases from J; junction bases left unmatched: 14. The germline gives CDR1 SGHAT, CDR2 FQNNGV. The CDR3 sequence is 15 residues long. Filled out from reference TRBV11-2 and TRBJ2-1, the complete variable domain reads EAGVAQSPRYKIIEKRQSVAFWCNPISGHATLYWYQQILGQGPKLLIQFQNNGVVDDSQLPKDRFSAERLKGVDSTLKIQPAKLEDSAVYLCASSSVAGVWDGQFFGPGTRLTVL.

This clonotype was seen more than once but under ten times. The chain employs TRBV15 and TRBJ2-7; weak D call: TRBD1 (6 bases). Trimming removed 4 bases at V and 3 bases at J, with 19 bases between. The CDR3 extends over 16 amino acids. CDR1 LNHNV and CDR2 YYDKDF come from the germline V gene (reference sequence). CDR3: CATSTTAAGDLYEQYF. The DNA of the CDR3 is TGTGCCACCAGCACCACGGCGGCAGGGGACCTCTACGAGCAGTACTTC.

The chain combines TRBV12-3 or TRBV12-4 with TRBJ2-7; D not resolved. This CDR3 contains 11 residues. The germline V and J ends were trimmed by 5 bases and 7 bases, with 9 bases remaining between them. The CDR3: CASSLQFEQYF. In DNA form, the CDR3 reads TGTGCCAGCAGTCTTCAGTTTGAGCAGTACTTC.

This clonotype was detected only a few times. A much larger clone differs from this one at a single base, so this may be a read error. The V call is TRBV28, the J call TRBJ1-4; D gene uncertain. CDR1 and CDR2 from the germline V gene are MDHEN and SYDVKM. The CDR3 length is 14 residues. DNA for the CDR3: TGTGCCAGCAGCACAGATGCAACTAATGAAAAACTGCTTTTT. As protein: CASSTDATNEKLLF.

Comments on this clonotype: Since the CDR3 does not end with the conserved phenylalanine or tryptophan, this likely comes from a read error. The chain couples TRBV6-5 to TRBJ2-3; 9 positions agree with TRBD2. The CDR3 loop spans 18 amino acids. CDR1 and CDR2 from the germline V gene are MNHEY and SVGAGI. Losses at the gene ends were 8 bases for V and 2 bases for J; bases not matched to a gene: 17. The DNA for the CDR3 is TGTGCCAGCGGCCATGAAAGGGGCGGGAGGGTCACCACAGATACGCAGTATTAT. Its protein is CASGHERGGRVTTDTQYY.

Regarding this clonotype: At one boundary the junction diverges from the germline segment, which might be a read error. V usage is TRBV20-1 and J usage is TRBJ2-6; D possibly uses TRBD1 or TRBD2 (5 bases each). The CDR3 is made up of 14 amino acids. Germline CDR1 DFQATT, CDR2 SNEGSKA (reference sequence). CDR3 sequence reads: CRASTRDGANVLTF. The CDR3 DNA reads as TGCAGAGCTAGTACCCGGGATGGGGCCAATGTCCTGACTTTC.